Listed below are T cell receptor beta chains from one sample, sequenced in a study of blood T cell repertoires in COVID-19. Sequenced by immunoSEQ multiplex PCR; TCRdb stores in-frame clones only, minus some. The sample holds a few hundred thousand clones, less than 90% seen once. Source material: PBMCs or T cells enriched from blood (not recorded which). All receptors derive from a woman aged 25-40 years who had been exposed to COVID-19. The CDR3 runs from the conserved cysteine through the conserved F or W. A D gene is named only where the DNA matches it firmly. Clone size is not always given. Where it is, it says once, few, many or a class for expanded clones.

CDR3: CASSDRGLYGANTEAFF
DNA: TGTGCCAGCAGTGACAGGGGGCTTTACGGCGCGAACACTGAAGCTTTCTTT
size: -
D: TRBD1
J: TRBJ1-1
V: TRBV27

CDR3: CATSDVRDRVYEQYF
DNA: TGTGCCACCAGTGACGTCCGGGACAGGGTCTACGAGCAGTACTTC
size: -
D: TRBD1
J: TRBJ2-7
V: TRBV24-1

CDR3: CASSFETGVVGELFF
DNA: TGTGCCAGCAGTTTCGAGACAGGGGTTGTCGGGGAGCTGTTTTTT
size: -
D: TRBD1
J: TRBJ2-2
V: TRBV27

CDR3: CASSYLAGFSYEQYF
DNA: TGTGCCAGCAGTTACTTGGCAGGCTTCTCCTACGAGCAGTACTTC
size: -
D: -
J: TRBJ2-7
V: TRBV6-5

CDR3: CASSPETFGTGVTAGYTF
DNA: TGTGCCAGTAGTCCCGAAACGTTCGGGACAGGGGTCACTGCTGGCTACACCTTC
size: -
D: TRBD1
J: TRBJ1-2
V: TRBV19

CDR3: CASRRADRERETQYF
DNA: TGTGCCAGCAGGCGAGCGGACAGGGAACGGGAGACCCAGTACTTC
size: -
D: TRBD1
J: TRBJ2-5
V: TRBV11-2

CDR3: CSVEGGYSGNTIYF
DNA: TGCAGCGTTGAAGGCGGGTACTCTGGAAACACCATATATTTT
size: few
D: -
J: TRBJ1-3
V: TRBV29-1

CDR3: CASRWGVEAFF
DNA: TGTGCCAGCAGATGGGGGGTTGAAGCTTTCTTT
size: -
D: -
J: TRBJ1-1
V: TRBV11-2

CDR3: CASSLVQGGTEAFF
DNA: TGCGCCAGCAGCTTGGTGCAGGGAGGCACTGAAGCTTTCTTT
size: -
D: -
J: TRBJ1-1
V: TRBV5-1

CDR3: CASSREQGSVEAFF
DNA: TGTGCCAGCAGCCGGGAACAGGGATCCGTTGAAGCTTTCTTT
size: -
D: -
J: TRBJ1-1
V: TRBV4-2

CDR3: CASQITTVGPEAFF
DNA: TGTGCCAGCCAAATAACGACAGTGGGCCCTGAAGCTTTCTTT
size: -
D: -
J: TRBJ1-1
V: TRBV6-5

CDR3: CARSEDSYNEQFF
DNA: TGTGCCAGAAGCGAGGACAGCTACAATGAGCAGTTCTTC
size: -
D: -
J: TRBJ2-1
V: TRBV5-3

CDR3: CASSLAGTGTGELFF
DNA: TGCGCCAGCAGCTTGGCCGGGACAGGGACCGGGGAGCTGTTTTTT
size: -
D: TRBD1
J: TRBJ2-2
V: TRBV5-1

CDR3: CASFGRGTDTQYF
DNA: TGTGCCAGTTTCGGCAGGGGCACAGATACGCAGTATTTT
size: -
D: -
J: TRBJ2-3
V: TRBV2

CDR3: CASSFMARDTEAFF
DNA: TGCGCCAGCAGCTTCATGGCCCGGGACACTGAAGCTTTCTTT
size: few
D: -
J: TRBJ1-1
V: TRBV5-1

CDR3: CASRKSGQGGEKLFF
DNA: TGCGCCAGTCGCAAATCGGGACAGGGAGGTGAAAAACTGTTTTTT
size: -
D: TRBD1
J: TRBJ1-4
V: TRBV5-1

CDR3: CASSPLSSSGNTIYF
DNA: TGTGCCAGCTCACCTCTCTCGAGCTCTGGAAACACCATATATTTT
size: -
D: -
J: TRBJ1-3
V: TRBV18

CDR3: CASSPQGTIGELFF
DNA: TGTGCCAGCAGCCCTCAGGGAACGATCGGGGAGCTGTTTTTT
size: -
D: -
J: TRBJ2-2
V: TRBV7-3

CDR3: CASSLSTGAVYEQYF
DNA: TGTGCCAGCAGTCTTTCGACAGGGGCCGTCTACGAGCAGTACTTC
size: -
D: TRBD1
J: TRBJ2-7
V: TRBV27

CDR3: CASSSGQGAYEQYF
DNA: TGTGCCAGCAGTTCGGGACAGGGTGCCTACGAGCAGTACTTC
size: -
D: TRBD1
J: TRBJ2-7
V: TRBV6-5

CDR3: CASSLDRGDEQYF
DNA: TGTGCCAGCAGCTTGGACAGGGGCGACGAGCAGTACTTC
size: -
D: TRBD1
J: TRBJ2-7
V: TRBV7-8

CDR3: CASSSGTPTEAFF
DNA: TGTGCCAGCAGCTCCGGGACACCCACTGAAGCTTTCTTT
size: -
D: -
J: TRBJ1-1
V: TRBV12-3/TRBV12-4

CDR3: CASAYSGGLTDTQYF
DNA: TGCGCCAGCGCCTATAGCGGGGGGTTGACAGATACGCAGTATTTT
size: -
D: TRBD2
J: TRBJ2-3
V: TRBV10-2

CDR3: CAISPRQEVNTEAFF
DNA: TGTGCCATCAGCCCTCGACAGGAAGTAAACACTGAAGCTTTCTTT
size: -
D: -
J: TRBJ1-1
V: TRBV10-3

CDR3: CASSLAGVNYGYTF
DNA: TGTGCCAGCAGCTTGGCCGGGGTCAACTATGGCTACACCTTC
size: once
D: -
J: TRBJ1-2
V: TRBV5-4

CDR3: CASSVETGIGNEQFF
DNA: TGTGCCAGCAGCGTAGAAACAGGGATCGGCAATGAGCAGTTCTTC
size: once
D: -
J: TRBJ2-1
V: TRBV9

CDR3: CASSLSVTSRGTEAFF
DNA: TGCGCCAGCAGCTTGTCAGTCACGTCGCGGGGCACTGAAGCTTTCTTT
size: -
D: -
J: TRBJ1-1
V: TRBV5-1

CDR3: CASSRTGTGLTEAFF
DNA: TGTGCCAGCTCACGAACCGGGACAGGGTTGACTGAAGCTTTCTTT
size: -
D: TRBD1
J: TRBJ1-1
V: TRBV18

CDR3: CASSITQGYGYTF
DNA: TGTGCCAGTAGTATAACACAGGGCTATGGCTACACCTTC
size: few
D: -
J: TRBJ1-2
V: TRBV19

CDR3: CASSLAQSSYNEQFF
DNA: TGCGCCAGCAGCTTGGCACAGTCCTCCTACAATGAGCAGTTCTTC
size: -
D: -
J: TRBJ2-1
V: TRBV5-1

CDR3: CAIRGQDYEQYF
DNA: TGTGCCATCAGAGGACAGGACTACGAGCAGTACTTC
size: -
D: TRBD1
J: TRBJ2-7
V: TRBV10-3

CDR3: CATSSGRLYEKLFF
DNA: TGTGCCACCAGTAGCGGCAGACTTTATGAAAAACTGTTTTTT
size: -
D: -
J: TRBJ1-4
V: TRBV19

CDR3: CASSLLTGVGYTF
DNA: TGTGCCAGCAGTTTGCTCACAGGGGTTGGCTACACCTTC
size: -
D: TRBD1
J: TRBJ1-2
V: TRBV27

CDR3: CASTRGSNYGYTF
DNA: TGTGCCAGCACTCGGGGATCTAACTATGGCTACACCTTC
size: once
D: -
J: TRBJ1-2
V: TRBV6-5

CDR3: CASSKAGQETQYF
DNA: TGTGCCAGCAGTAAAGCGGGTCAAGAGACCCAGTACTTC
size: -
D: -
J: TRBJ2-5
V: TRBV7-8

CDR3: CSVQPGGNTIYF
DNA: TGCAGCGTTCAACCAGGCGGAAACACCATATATTTT
size: few
D: -
J: TRBJ1-3
V: TRBV29-1

CDR3: CASRGLAGGTDTQYF
DNA: TGTGCCAGCAGGGGACTAGCGGGGGGCACAGATACGCAGTATTTT
size: once
D: TRBD2
J: TRBJ2-3
V: TRBV2

CDR3: CATSDLAGTGGPQPQHF
DNA: TGTGCCACCAGTGATTTGGCTGGGACAGGGGGACCTCAGCCCCAGCATTTT
size: -
D: TRBD1
J: TRBJ1-5
V: TRBV24-1

CDR3: CASSPSGAYTDTQYF
DNA: TGTGCCAGCAGCCCTAGCGGGGCCTACACAGATACGCAGTATTTT
size: once
D: TRBD2
J: TRBJ2-3
V: TRBV2

CDR3: CASGRGPNTGELFF
DNA: TGTGCCAGCGGAAGGGGGCCGAACACCGGGGAGCTGTTTTTT
size: -
D: TRBD1
J: TRBJ2-2
V: TRBV3-1/TRBV3-2

CDR3: CASSMSRDYGYTF
DNA: TGTGCCAGTAGTATGAGCAGGGACTATGGCTACACCTTC
size: -
D: -
J: TRBJ1-2
V: TRBV19

CDR3: CASSVQGSNQPQHF
DNA: TGTGCCAGCAGTGTACAGGGGAGCAATCAGCCCCAGCATTTT
size: -
D: TRBD1
J: TRBJ1-5
V: TRBV2

CDR3: CASSSGQGRFGYTF
DNA: TGTGCCAGCAGTTCGGGACAGGGACGTTTCGGCTACACCTTC
size: once
D: TRBD1
J: TRBJ1-2
V: TRBV28

CDR3: CASQDRVGAFF
DNA: TGTGCCAGCCAAGACAGGGTCGGGGCTTTCTTT
size: many
D: TRBD1
J: TRBJ1-1
V: TRBV11-2

CDR3: CASSLGLTRTGNEQFF
DNA: TGTGCCAGCTCACTCGGACTGACTCGAACCGGGAATGAGCAGTTCTTC
size: -
D: -
J: TRBJ2-1
V: TRBV18

CDR3: CSASTGPDYGYTF
DNA: TGCAGTGCTAGTACAGGGCCCGACTATGGCTACACCTTC
size: -
D: -
J: TRBJ1-2
V: TRBV20-1